Following are 31 T cell receptor beta chains from one sample sequenced in a study of blood T cell repertoires in COVID-19. Sequenced by immunoSEQ multiplex PCR; TCRdb stores in-frame clones only, minus some. There are approximately 470,000 clones in the sample; about 85% occur only once, and roughly 0.72% lies in the top ten. Sequencing was carried out using PBMCs or T cells enriched from blood (not recorded which). These receptors originate from a woman aged 18-29 years who had recovered from COVID-19.

This chain uses TRBV5-4 with TRBJ1-1, with no clear D. The CDR3 contains 15 residues. CDR1 and CDR2 from the germline V gene are SGHNT and YYREEE (reference sequence). V lost 1 base, J lost 1 base, and 11 bases lay in between. Here the CDR3 DNA reads TGTGCCAGCAGCTTGAAGACACTTGGGAACACTGAAGCTTTCTTT. Translation gives CASSLKTLGNTEAFF.

This chain uses TRBV27 with TRBJ2-1, with unresolved D. Trimming removed 0 bases from V and 8 bases from J, with 20 bases in between. Germline-derived CDR1 and CDR2 are MNHEY and SMNVEV (reference sequence). The CDR3 extends over 17 amino acids. The CDR3 DNA follows: TGTGCCAGCAGTTTATCAGTGGGCAAATCCTTGTCGGATGAGCAGTTCTTC. It yields the protein CASSLSVGKSLSDEQFF.

This chain links TRBV6-5 with TRBJ2-2; weak D call: TRBD2 (5 bases). The CDR3 contains 10 residues. The germline V and J ends were trimmed by 9 bases and 8 bases, with 7 bases remaining between them. Germline V gene sequence: CDR1 MNHEY, CDR2 SVGAGI. This CDR3 reads CASREGELFF. The CDR3 DNA is TGTGCCAGTAGGGAGGGGGAGCTGTTTTTT.

The V gene is TRBV6-5, the J gene TRBJ1-5, with TRBD1 matching over 9 bases. The CDR3 is 14 residues long. CDR1 MNHEY and CDR2 SVGAGI come from the germline V gene. Trimming took 10 bases from V and 4 from J; bases not matched to a gene: 8. The CDR3 reads CATLPGQGNQPQHF. The CDR3 DNA follows: TGTGCCACCTTGCCGGGACAGGGAAATCAGCCCCAGCATTTT.

The chain carries TRBV2 and TRBJ2-3; D gene unclear. V lost 4 bases, J lost 2 bases, and 7 bases lay in between. The CDR3 covers 13 residues. The germline gives CDR1 SNHLY, CDR2 FYNNEI. CDR3 DNA: TGTGCCAGCAGTGTCCTATACACAGATACGCAGTATTTT. It is translated as CASSVLYTDTQYF.

The CDR3 protein is CASSLAGDTEAFF. CDR3 DNA sequence: TGTGCCAGTAGCTTAGCGGGGGACACTGAAGCTTTCTTT. The chain employs TRBV19 and TRBJ1-1; tentatively, D is TRBD1 (5 bases). V shed 6 bases and J shed 3 bases, with 11 bases lying between them. Germline V CDR1 and CDR2: LNHDA, SQIVND (reference sequence). The CDR3 has 13 residues.

The genes are TRBV19 and TRBJ2-2; 7 bases fit TRBD1. There are 13 residues in the CDR3. J lost 5 bases, V lost 10 bases, and 7 bases had no gene match. Germline CDR1 and CDR2: LNHDA and SQIVND (reference sequence). The CDR3 DNA sequence: TGTGCCACTATGGGACAGACGACCGGGGAGCTGTTTTTT. Translating it yields CATMGQTTGELFF.

This clone was found a few times. The rearrangement links TRBV7-3 to TRBJ1-2; possibly TRBD1 for D (5 bases). Germline V gene data show CDR1 as SGHTA and CDR2 as FQGTGA. CDR3 size: 13 residues. V was cut by 2 bases and J by 4 bases, with 8 bases left in between. CDR3 in DNA: TGTGCCAGCAGCTTATTGGGGGGCTATGGCTACACCTTC. Translated, it gives CASSLLGGYGYTF.

The chain recombines TRBV29-1 with TRBJ2-5; D remains unclear. V was cut by 4 bases and J by 3 bases, with 9 bases left in between. Germline values: CDR1 SQVTM, CDR2 ANQGSEA. CDR3 size: 12 residues. CDR3 DNA sequence: TGCAGCGTTGTACGCAGTGAAGAGACCCAGTACTTC. This encodes CSVVRSEETQYF.

The chain recombines TRBV6-5 with TRBJ1-1; the D gene is possibly TRBD1 (6 bases). This CDR3 region has 14 residues. Per germline, CDR1 MNHEY and CDR2 SVGAGI. Between the trimmed V and J ends, which lost 5 bases and 3 bases, there was a span of 13 bases. The CDR3 nucleotides read TGTGCCAGCAGTATCAGGGGCCAGGACACTGAAGCTTTCTTT. This sequence encodes CASSIRGQDTEAFF.

This chain joins TRBV5-5 and TRBJ2-7, with D possibly being TRBD1 (6 bases). The CDR3 runs to 16 residues. Trimming cost V 3 bases and J 0 bases, with 16 bases left between them. Germline CDR1 and CDR2: SGHKS and YYEKEE (reference sequence). The CDR3 DNA sequence: TGTGCCAGCAGCTCCTGGGGGACAACTTACTCCTACGAGCAGTACTTC. Its translation is CASSSWGTTYSYEQYF.

This clone was seen a single time. This chain connects TRBV5-6 to TRBJ1-2, with TRBD1 matching 10 bases. The CDR3 extends over 15 amino acids. Germline V gives CDR1 SGHDT, CDR2 YYEEEE. Unmatched junction bases numbered 10, after V lost 5 bases and J lost 6 bases. The CDR3 region has the DNA TGTGCCAGCAGGACCCGGACAGGGGGAAGAAATGGCTACACCTTC. Its protein is CASRTRTGGRNGYTF. Using reference TRBV5-6 and TRBJ1-2 for the parts outside the CDR3, the full variable domain is DAGVTQSPTHLIKTRGQQVTLRCSPKSGHDTVSWYQQALGQGPQFIFQYYEEEERQRGNFPDRFSGHQFPNYSSELNVNALLLGDSALYLCASRTRTGGRNGYTFGSGTRLTVV.

The chain joins TRBV10-3 to TRBJ2-7, with D perhaps TRBD2 (6 bases). There are 14 residues in the CDR3. The V end lost 4 bases, the J end lost 3 bases, and 13 bases lay between the germline ends. Germline V lookup: CDR1 ENHRY, CDR2 SYGVKD. CDR3 nucleotides: TGTGCCATCAGTGGTGCGGGGTCTAGCTACGAGCAGTACTTC. This encodes CAISGAGSSYEQYF.

This chain connects TRBV30 to TRBJ2-5, with 8 bases aligning to TRBD2. The V gene's germline CDR1 is GTSNPN and CDR2 SVGIG (reference sequence). The CDR3 totals 15 residues. With 1 base clipped from V and 2 bases from J, the junction kept 6 bases outside the gene matches. The CDR3 spells CAWSGLTSGQETQYF. CDR3 in DNA: TGTGCCTGGAGTGGGCTCACTAGCGGACAAGAGACCCAGTACTTC.

This chain connects TRBV30 to TRBJ1-2; D is undetermined. This CDR3 is 12 amino acids long. The V gene lost 7 bases and the J gene lost 7 bases, with 16 bases spanning the gap. In germline, CDR1 is GTSNPN, CDR2 SVGIG (reference sequence). The CDR3 sequence is CAYYRPPGGYTF. The CDR3 DNA sequence: TGTGCCTACTATCGGCCCCCGGGTGGCTACACCTTC.

The chain employs TRBV5-1 and TRBJ2-2; TRBD1 might be the D (6 bases). The CDR3 is made up of 14 amino acids. V lost 6 bases to trimming and J lost 2 bases, with 11 bases between them. Germline V gene sequence: CDR1 SGHRS, CDR2 YFSETQ. CDR3 coding DNA: TGCGCCAGCATCGACAGGCAAAACACCGGGGAGCTGTTTTTT. This gives the protein CASIDRQNTGELFF.

The gene calls are TRBV3-1 (or the pseudogene TRBV3-2) and TRBJ2-2; D remains unclear. V lost 1 base and J lost 7, with 10 bases in between. The CDR3 has 14 residues. The germline gives CDR1 LGHDT, CDR2 YNNKEL (reference sequence). CDR3 nucleotide sequence: TGTGCCAGCAGCCAAGCGGTAGCCATCGGGGAGCTGTTTTTT. Translated, it gives CASSQAVAIGELFF.

The chain employs TRBV29-1 and TRBJ2-3, with 8 bases fitting TRBD2. The germline V gene has CDR1 SQVTM and CDR2 ANQGSEA. Trimming at V came to 7 bases and at J to 0 bases, leaving 6 bases not matched to a gene. CDR3 length: 14 amino acids. In nucleotides, the CDR3 is TGCAGCGCCAGTAGCGGGACTAGCACAGATACGCAGTATTTT. Its translation: CSASSGTSTDTQYF.

The chain employs TRBV3-1 (or the pseudogene TRBV3-2) and TRBJ2-2; TRBD1 aligns across 9 bases. Losses at the gene ends were 0 bases for V and 0 bases for J; bases not matched to a gene: 8. CDR1 is LGHDT and CDR2 is YNNKEL in the germline V gene (reference sequence). CDR3 length equals 19 residues. CDR3 coding DNA: TGTGCCAGCAGCCAAGATCTGCGGGGACAGGGACCGAACACCGGGGAGCTGTTTTTT. This gives the protein CASSQDLRGQGPNTGELFF.

V usage is TRBV18 and J usage is TRBJ1-1, with 7 bases fitting TRBD1. CDR3 length equals 12 residues. Looked up from germline, CDR1 is KGHSH and CDR2 is LQKENI. Trimming removed 10 bases from V and 1 base from J; junction bases left unmatched: 3. This CDR3 is CATRQGNTEAFF. For the CDR3, the DNA is TGTGCCACCCGACAGGGGAACACTGAAGCTTTCTTT.

J is TRBJ2-1 and V is TRBV7-3, with D possibly TRBD1 on 7 matching bases. V was shortened by 5 bases and J by 0 bases, with 17 bases between the two germline ends. The V gene's germline CDR1 is SGHTA and CDR2 FQGTGA. This CDR3 is built from 17 residues. CDR3 amino acids: CASSPRGTGASYNEQFF. The DNA of the CDR3 is TGTGCCAGCAGCCCCAGGGGGACGGGGGCCTCCTACAATGAGCAGTTCTTC. Full variable domain (rest looked up from reference TRBV7-3 and TRBJ2-1): GAGVSQTPSNKVTEKGKYVELRCDPISGHTALYWYRQSLGQGPEFLIYFQGTGAADDSGLPNDRFFAVRPEGSVSTLKIQRTERGDSAVYLCASSPRGTGASYNEQFFGPGTRLTVL.

The J gene is TRBJ1-1, the V gene TRBV7-3; maybe TRBD1 (5 bases). Looked up from germline, CDR1 is SGHTA and CDR2 is FQGTGA. The CDR3 covers 13 residues. V lost 8 bases and J 0 bases, leaving 10 bases between the germline ends. The CDR3 DNA follows: TGTGCCAGCCATTCAGGGCTGAACACTGAAGCTTTCTTT. It yields the protein CASHSGLNTEAFF. The full variable domain, in which reference TRBV7-3 and TRBJ1-1 provide the parts outside the CDR3, is GAGVSQTPSNKVTEKGKYVELRCDPISGHTALYWYRQSLGQGPEFLIYFQGTGAADDSGLPNDRFFAVRPEGSVSTLKIQRTERGDSAVYLCASHSGLNTEAFFGQGTRLTVV.

The gene calls are TRBV29-1 and TRBJ1-1; D might be TRBD1 (5 bases). This CDR3 is built from 14 residues. Trimming cost V 5 bases and J 4 bases, with 17 bases left between them. Germline-derived CDR1 and CDR2 are SQVTM and ANQGSEA. The CDR3 coding sequence is TGCAGCGTTAGGGCAGGGATGGTTTCCACTGAAGCTTTCTTT. Protein product: CSVRAGMVSTEAFF.

V is TRBV3-1 (or the pseudogene TRBV3-2) and J is TRBJ2-3; 14 nucleotides match TRBD2. CDR3 size: 19 residues. Germline CDR1 is LGHDT and CDR2 is YNNKEL (reference sequence). V lost 4 bases and J lost 2; bases outside the gene matches: 11. In DNA, the CDR3 is TGTGCCAGCAGCCTCGAGAAGGGACTAGCGGGGGCAGACACAGATACGCAGTATTTT. Translation: CASSLEKGLAGADTDTQYF.

As for this clone: Other DNA sequences in the same sample also yield this CDR3. The chain's CDR3 is CASSQDPGNEQFF. For the CDR3, the DNA is TGTGCCAGCAGCCAGGATCCGGGGAATGAGCAGTTCTTC. The chain links TRBV3-1 (or the pseudogene TRBV3-2) to TRBJ2-1; maybe TRBD2 (5 bases). Trimming left V 3 bases short and J 7 bases short, with 10 bases between. The V gene's germline CDR1 is LGHDT and CDR2 YNNKEL (reference sequence). The CDR3 is 13 amino acids.

The V and J genes are TRBV18 and TRBJ2-3, with TRBD2 as a possible D gene (6 bases). CDR3 size: 14 residues. Germline assignment: CDR1 KGHSH and CDR2 LQKENI. V lost 3 bases and J lost 2, with 9 bases in between. The CDR3 sequence: CASSPSGLTDTQYF. CDR3 in DNA: TGTGCCAGCTCACCGTCGGGACTCACAGATACGCAGTATTTT.

The CDR3 nucleotides are TGTGCCAGTAGTATCACCCCGGGATCCGAGCAGTACTTC. Amino acid sequence: CASSITPGSEQYF. V is TRBV19 and J is TRBJ2-7, with D possibly being TRBD2 (5 bases). V lost 3 bases and J lost 6, with 12 bases in between. Germline CDR1 reads LNHDA; CDR2 reads SQIVND (reference sequence). CDR3 length equals 13 residues.

The chain joins TRBV5-1 to TRBJ2-3; possible D gene TRBD2, 6 bases. V lost 4 bases and J 4 bases, leaving 16 bases between the germline ends. The CDR3 loop spans 15 amino acids. Looked up from germline, CDR1 is SGHRS and CDR2 is YFSETQ. CDR3 protein: CASSARREEADTQYF. CDR3 DNA: TGCGCCAGCAGCGCCCGAAGGGAGGAGGCAGATACGCAGTATTTT. The whole variable domain, filled in from reference TRBV5-1 and TRBJ2-3, reads KAGVTQTPRYLIKTRGQQVTLSCSPISGHRSVSWYQQTPGQGLQFLFEYFSETQRNKGNFPGRFSGRQFSNSRSEMNVSTLELGDSALYLCASSARREEADTQYFGPGTRLTVL.

The chain is built from TRBV16 and TRBJ2-1; 9 bases fit TRBD1. Germline CDR1 and CDR2: KGHSY and FQNENV. This CDR3 is built from 16 residues. The ends lost 4 bases at V and 6 bases at J; junction bases unmatched: 10. The CDR3 loop is CASSPVGTGPLNEQFF. The CDR3 nucleotides read TGTGCCAGCAGCCCCGTCGGGACAGGGCCCCTCAATGAGCAGTTCTTC.

This chain connects TRBV18 to TRBJ2-7; TRBD1 aligns across 9 bases. This CDR3 comprises 14 residues. With 6 bases clipped from V and 1 base from J, the junction kept 4 bases outside the gene matches. The germline CDR1 and CDR2 sequences are KGHSH and LQKENI. CDR3 in DNA: TGTGCCAGCTCCTTGGGGACAGGGTCCTACGAGCAGTACTTC. It specifies CASSLGTGSYEQYF.

The chain joins TRBV28 to TRBJ1-2, with 9 bases matching TRBD1. The trim removed 8 bases at V and 2 bases at J, leaving 9 bases unmatched. This CDR3 contains 15 residues. From germline, CDR1 is MDHEN and CDR2 SYDVKM. CDR3 sequence reads: CASAPTGGRNYGYTF. CDR3 DNA: TGTGCCAGCGCGCCGACAGGGGGGAGAAACTATGGCTACACCTTC.